Listed below are T cell receptor beta chains from one sample, sequenced in a study of naive and memory T cell subsets. MiXCR, run by TCRdb on the UMI-ligation and nested PCR reads, gives a single entry per CDR3 protein. The sample shows around 37,000 distinct CDR3 sequences, around 10% of them seen only once. Source: skin, taken from a tuberculin skin test site. The receptors here all came from an adult in good health. Each CDR3 is given with its conserved first and last residue. A D gene is named only where the DNA matches it firmly. Expanded clones get a size class; other rows say once, few or many, or leave the size out.

D gene: .; J gene: TRBJ1-6; clone size: many; V gene: TRBV6-5; CDR3 protein: CASRYVGSYNSPLHF; CDR3 DNA: TGTGCCAGCAGATATGTAGGATCCTATAATTCACCCCTCCACTTT
D gene: .; J gene: TRBJ1-1; clone size: .; V gene: TRBV12-3/TRBV12-4; CDR3 protein: CASSLGTGPNTEAFF; CDR3 DNA: TGTGCCAGCAGTTTGGGTACAGGGCCGAACACTGAAGCTTTCTTT
D gene: .; J gene: TRBJ1-1; clone size: medium-sized; V gene: TRBV20-1; CDR3 protein: CSATRTMNTEAFF; CDR3 DNA: TGCAGTGCAACGAGGACAATGAACACTGAAGCTTTCTTT
D gene: .; J gene: TRBJ2-7; clone size: many; V gene: TRBV24-1; CDR3 protein: CATSPGNSYEQYF; CDR3 DNA: TGTGCCACCAGTCCGGGCAACTCCTACGAGCAGTACTTC
D gene: .; J gene: TRBJ2-7; clone size: many; V gene: TRBV20-1; CDR3 protein: CSASAGQLYEQYF; CDR3 DNA: TGCAGTGCTAGTGCCGGTCAGCTGTACGAGCAGTACTTC
D gene: .; J gene: TRBJ2-3; clone size: .; V gene: TRBV27; CDR3 protein: CASSLGTLAQRGTDTQYF; CDR3 DNA: TGTGCCAGCAGCCTGGGCACCCTAGCGCAGAGGGGCACAGATACGCAGTATTTT
D gene: TRBD2; J gene: TRBJ2-5; clone size: medium-sized; V gene: TRBV10-2; CDR3 protein: CASSESRLAGGPLLPKAQYF; CDR3 DNA: TGCGCCAGCAGTGAGTCCCGACTAGCGGGGGGCCCCCTTTTACCAAAGGCCCAGTACTTC
D gene: .; J gene: TRBJ2-3; clone size: many; V gene: TRBV29-1; CDR3 protein: CSVDSASTDTQYF; CDR3 DNA: TGCAGCGTTGATTCGGCAAGCACAGATACGCAGTATTTT
D gene: .; J gene: TRBJ2-5; clone size: medium-sized; V gene: TRBV7-2; CDR3 protein: CASSAVRGRETQYF; CDR3 DNA: TGTGCCAGCAGCGCCGTACGGGGACGGGAGACCCAGTACTTC
D gene: .; J gene: TRBJ1-2; clone size: many; V gene: TRBV15; CDR3 protein: CATSRERTVRGYTF; CDR3 DNA: TGTGCCACCAGCAGAGAGCGGACAGTCCGTGGCTACACCTTC
D gene: .; J gene: TRBJ2-7; clone size: .; V gene: TRBV7-6; CDR3 protein: CASSFLGQRSASYEQYF; CDR3 DNA: TGTGCCAGCAGCTTTCTCGGACAGCGCTCTGCCTCCTACGAGCAGTACTTC
D gene: TRBD1; J gene: TRBJ1-4; clone size: many; V gene: TRBV20-1; CDR3 protein: CSAPGQGVEKLFF; CDR3 DNA: TGCAGTGCCCCGGGACAGGGGGTTGAAAAACTGTTTTTT
D gene: .; J gene: TRBJ2-7; clone size: .; V gene: TRBV28; CDR3 protein: CASSRVQTSTQYF; CDR3 DNA: TGTGCCAGCAGTAGGGTCCAGACTTCAACGCAGTACTTC
D gene: TRBD1; J gene: TRBJ1-1; clone size: few; V gene: TRBV28; CDR3 protein: CASSLGQGVTEAFF; CDR3 DNA: TGTGCCAGCAGTTTAGGGCAGGGGGTCACTGAAGCTTTCTTT
D gene: .; J gene: TRBJ1-1; clone size: few; V gene: TRBV6-5; CDR3 protein: CASRPPVVGTEAFF; CDR3 DNA: TGTGCCAGCAGGCCTCCTGTTGTTGGCACTGAAGCTTTCTTT
D gene: .; J gene: TRBJ1-5; clone size: .; V gene: TRBV20-1; CDR3 protein: CSARLPGARNQPQHF; CDR3 DNA: TGCAGTGCTAGATTGCCGGGGGCTCGCAATCAGCCCCAGCATTTT
D gene: TRBD2; J gene: TRBJ2-3; clone size: many; V gene: TRBV10-3; CDR3 protein: CAISPPGLAGAGSTDTQYF; CDR3 DNA: TGTGCCATCAGTCCCCCGGGACTAGCGGGAGCAGGGAGCACAGATACGCAGTATTTT
D gene: .; J gene: TRBJ2-7; clone size: medium-sized; V gene: TRBV20-1; CDR3 protein: CSARAGVAYEQYF; CDR3 DNA: TGCAGTGCTAGGGCGGGTGTTGCCTACGAGCAGTACTTC
D gene: .; J gene: TRBJ2-4; clone size: few; V gene: TRBV6-1; CDR3 protein: CASRDRRAYF; CDR3 DNA: TGTGCCAGCAGAGACAGAAGGGCCTACTTC
D gene: TRBD2; J gene: TRBJ2-3; clone size: many; V gene: TRBV5-4; CDR3 protein: CASSLDLRTSGEQDTQYF; CDR3 DNA: TGTGCCAGCAGCTTGGATTTAAGGACTAGCGGGGAACAAGATACGCAGTATTTT
D gene: TRBD1; J gene: TRBJ2-1; clone size: few; V gene: TRBV5-1; CDR3 protein: CASSLGTGGNEQFF; CDR3 DNA: TGCGCCAGCAGCTTAGGGACAGGGGGCAATGAGCAGTTCTTC
D gene: .; J gene: TRBJ2-1; clone size: .; V gene: TRBV29-1; CDR3 protein: CSVLRYNEQFF; CDR3 DNA: TGCAGCGTTCTCCGTTACAATGAGCAGTTCTTC
D gene: TRBD1; J gene: TRBJ2-7; clone size: many; V gene: TRBV3-1; CDR3 protein: CASSTLPGQGAKPGWEQYF; CDR3 DNA: TGTGCCAGCAGCACGCTCCCGGGACAGGGGGCAAAACCTGGGTGGGAGCAGTACTTC
D gene: .; J gene: TRBJ2-1; clone size: .; V gene: TRBV30; CDR3 protein: CAWSALSGYEQFF; CDR3 DNA: TGTGCCTGGAGTGCACTCTCGGGGTATGAGCAGTTCTTC
D gene: .; J gene: TRBJ1-1; clone size: many; V gene: TRBV12-3/TRBV12-4; CDR3 protein: CASSFKAGNTEAFF; CDR3 DNA: TGTGCCAGCAGTTTTAAAGCAGGGAACACTGAAGCTTTCTTT
D gene: .; J gene: TRBJ2-3; clone size: many; V gene: TRBV18; CDR3 protein: CASSPSGPWGDTQYF; CDR3 DNA: TGTGCCAGCTCACCATCCGGCCCCTGGGGAGATACGCAGTATTTT
D gene: .; J gene: TRBJ1-1; clone size: .; V gene: TRBV3-1; CDR3 protein: CASSPTPGLGEAFF; CDR3 DNA: TGTGCCAGCAGTCCGACCCCCGGGCTAGGTGAAGCTTTCTTT
D gene: .; J gene: TRBJ1-5; clone size: few; V gene: TRBV20-1; CDR3 protein: CSAEGDNQPQHF; CDR3 DNA: TGCAGTGCGGAAGGGGACAATCAGCCCCAGCATTTT
D gene: TRBD2; J gene: TRBJ2-1; clone size: few; V gene: TRBV11-3; CDR3 protein: CASGSGGTASNEQFF; CDR3 DNA: TGTGCCAGCGGCTCGGGGGGGACTGCGTCGAATGAGCAGTTCTTC
D gene: .; J gene: TRBJ1-1; clone size: few; V gene: TRBV6-2/TRBV6-3; CDR3 protein: CASRDFSTGTGSGTEAFF; CDR3 DNA: TGTGCCAGCAGAGACTTTTCGACGGGAACAGGGTCGGGAACTGAAGCTTTCTTT
D gene: .; J gene: TRBJ2-3; clone size: many; V gene: TRBV10-3; CDR3 protein: CAISEWGGMTDTQYF; CDR3 DNA: TGTGCCATCAGTGAATGGGGCGGGATGACAGATACGCAGTATTTT
D gene: TRBD1; J gene: TRBJ2-7; clone size: .; V gene: TRBV20-1; CDR3 protein: CSATGQGATYEQYF; CDR3 DNA: TGCAGTGCTACCGGACAGGGAGCCACCTACGAGCAGTACTTC
D gene: TRBD1; J gene: TRBJ2-5; clone size: .; V gene: TRBV29-1; CDR3 protein: CSVEAGQGRGETQYF; CDR3 DNA: TGCAGCGTTGAAGCCGGACAGGGGCGCGGAGAGACCCAGTACTTC
D gene: .; J gene: TRBJ1-2; clone size: many; V gene: TRBV18; CDR3 protein: CASSREGGGYGYTF; CDR3 DNA: TGTGCCAGCTCACGCGAGGGGGGTGGCTATGGCTACACCTTC
D gene: .; J gene: TRBJ2-7; clone size: many; V gene: TRBV6-1; CDR3 protein: CASSEVDRTPYEQYF; CDR3 DNA: TGTGCCAGCAGTGAAGTAGACAGGACGCCCTACGAGCAGTACTTC
D gene: .; J gene: TRBJ2-7; clone size: many; V gene: TRBV2; CDR3 protein: CASSEQRNGRPYEQYF; CDR3 DNA: TGTGCCAGCAGTGAACAGCGGAACGGCCGACCCTACGAGCAGTACTTC
D gene: .; J gene: TRBJ1-1; clone size: many; V gene: TRBV27; CDR3 protein: CASSIKDWNTEAFF; CDR3 DNA: TGTGCCAGCAGTATAAAGGATTGGAACACTGAAGCTTTCTTT
D gene: TRBD1; J gene: TRBJ2-2; clone size: many; V gene: TRBV12-3/TRBV12-4; CDR3 protein: CASSFRTGGVTGELFF; CDR3 DNA: TGTGCCAGCAGTTTTAGGACAGGGGGCGTCACCGGGGAGCTGTTTTTT
D gene: TRBD2; J gene: TRBJ2-1; clone size: many; V gene: TRBV12-3/TRBV12-4; CDR3 protein: CASSAGGGSYNEQFF; CDR3 DNA: TGTGCCAGCAGTGCCGGGGGGGGGTCCTACAATGAGCAGTTCTTC
D gene: .; J gene: TRBJ2-5; clone size: .; V gene: TRBV5-1; CDR3 protein: CASSLAGVLRETQYF; CDR3 DNA: TGCGCCAGCAGCTTGGCCGGCGTCTTAAGGGAGACCCAGTACTTC
D gene: .; J gene: TRBJ1-6; clone size: many; V gene: TRBV28; CDR3 protein: CASSLASNSPLHF; CDR3 DNA: TGTGCCAGCAGTTTGGCCAGTAATTCACCCCTCCACTTT
D gene: .; J gene: TRBJ2-5; clone size: .; V gene: TRBV12-3/TRBV12-4; CDR3 protein: CASSPSFRFQETQYF; CDR3 DNA: TGTGCCAGCAGCCCCAGTTTCCGGTTCCAAGAGACCCAGTACTTC
D gene: .; J gene: TRBJ2-3; clone size: .; V gene: TRBV5-1; CDR3 protein: CASSLDGGGYTDTQYF; CDR3 DNA: TGCGCCAGCAGCTTGGATGGGGGTGGGTACACAGATACGCAGTATTTT
D gene: .; J gene: TRBJ2-3; clone size: few; V gene: TRBV5-4; CDR3 protein: CASSLVTDTQYF; CDR3 DNA: TGTGCCAGCAGCTTGGTTACAGATACGCAGTATTTT
D gene: .; J gene: TRBJ1-3; clone size: .; V gene: TRBV7-9; CDR3 protein: CASARGEGNTIYF; CDR3 DNA: TGTGCCAGCGCAAGGGGAGAAGGAAACACCATATATTTT